These 8 T cell receptor beta chains originate from one sample sequenced in a study of blood T cell repertoires in COVID-19. Some clones are missing from TCRdb's copy, which holds only in-frame ones; the method was immunoSEQ multiplex PCR. The sample has around 250,000 clones, around 89% seen once; the top ten hold roughly 4%. Sequencing was done on a sample of PBMCs or T cells enriched from blood (not recorded which). The receptors shown here come from a woman aged 25 to 39 who had recovered from COVID-19.

This clone came up a few times. The V gene is TRBV9, the J gene TRBJ1-1; unclear D gene. This CDR3 contains 13 residues. CDR1 is SGDLS, CDR2 YYNGEE, per germline. The germline V and J ends were trimmed by 0 bases and 1 base, with 4 bases remaining between them. In DNA, the CDR3 is TGTGCCAGCAGCGTAGCATGGAACACTGAAGCTTTCTTT. Its translation is CASSVAWNTEAFF.

V usage is TRBV28 and J usage is TRBJ1-1, with 8 bases fitting TRBD1. Germline CDR1 MDHEN, CDR2 SYDVKM. CDR3 length: 15 residues. The ends lost 6 bases at V and 9 bases at J; junction bases unmatched: 15. The CDR3 nucleotides are TGTGCCAGCAGCCGCTATGGGATCGGACAGGGCCAAGCTTTCTTT. Translated, it gives CASSRYGIGQGQAFF.

The rearrangement links TRBV20-1 to TRBJ2-6; D is ambiguous. This CDR3 spans 11 amino acids. V gave up 8 bases and J gave up 11 bases, with 13 bases separating them. Per the germline V gene, CDR1 is DFQATT and CDR2 is SNEGSKA (reference sequence). DNA for the CDR3: TGCAGTCCCTTCCAACGGGACGTCCTGACTTTC. It yields the protein CSPFQRDVLTF.

V gene TRBV7-9 combines with J gene TRBJ2-1; 9 nucleotides line up with TRBD1. Germline V gives CDR1 SEHNR, CDR2 FQNEAQ (reference sequence). This CDR3 region has 14 residues. V shed 0 bases and J 8 bases; nucleotides not matched to a gene: 2. CDR3 in DNA: TGTGCCAGCAGCTTAGCCCGGACAGGGGATGAGCAGTTCTTC. It specifies CASSLARTGDEQFF. The full variable domain, in which reference TRBV7-9 and TRBJ2-1 provide the parts outside the CDR3, is DTGVSQNPRHKITKRGQNVTFRCDPISEHNRLYWYRQTLGQGPEFLTYFQNEAQLEKSRLLSDRFSAERPKGSFSTLEIQRTEQGDSAMYLCASSLARTGDEQFFGPGTRLTVL.

This chain joins TRBV4-1 and TRBJ2-3, with 10 bases identical to TRBD2. This CDR3 has 15 residues. Trimming at V came to 1 base and at J to 3 bases, leaving 1 base not matched to a gene. CDR1 MGHRA and CDR2 YSYEKL come from the germline V gene. Here the CDR3 DNA reads TGCGCCAGCAGCCAAGCGGGACTAGCGACAGATACGCAGTATTTT. Translated: CASSQAGLATDTQYF.

CDR3 DNA: TGTGCCAGCAAGGCTCAGCGGGGCAGCTCCTACGAGCAGTACTTC. It specifies CASKAQRGSSYEQYF. V gene TRBV2 combines with J gene TRBJ2-7, with TRBD2 identical over 7 bases. Germline V gene sequence: CDR1 SNHLY, CDR2 FYNNEI. The CDR3 extends over 15 amino acids. The trim removed 7 bases at V and 0 bases at J, leaving 9 bases unmatched.

The chain carries TRBV6-5 and TRBJ1-5; possibly TRBD1 for D (5 bases). From germline, CDR1 is MNHEY and CDR2 SVGAGI. Trimming pared 7 bases from V and 4 bases from J, leaving 8 bases between. CDR3 length: 12 residues. The CDR3 DNA reads TGTGCCAGCAAGCGGGGGAATCAGCCCCAGCATTTT. Encoded protein: CASKRGNQPQHF.

This clone was seen more than once but under ten times. The chain employs TRBV19 and TRBJ1-5; 10 positions agree with TRBD1. V was pared by 1 base and J by 4 bases, with 4 bases of the junction left unmatched. Germline V gene sequence: CDR1 LNHDA, CDR2 SQIVND (reference sequence). This CDR3 has 16 residues. The CDR3 reads CASSIAGDRGNQPQHF. CDR3 nucleotide sequence: TGTGCCAGTAGTATAGCGGGGGACAGGGGAAATCAGCCCCAGCATTTT.